This is a list of T cell receptor beta chains from one sample in a study of cytomegalovirus exposure and HLA in healthy donors. This table comes from immunoSEQ multiplex PCR, and its TCRdb copy is limited to in-frame clones, with some not included. The sample includes about 180,000 clones, about 80% of them seen just once. Material for sequencing was PBMCs. The receptor source for this set is a woman aged 40-49 years in good health and CMV-seronegative. CDR3s include the opening cysteine and the closing phenylalanine or tryptophan. The D gene is left open where the match is weak. Clone size is stated in some rows and not others, as once, few, many or a class when expanded.

-,-,TRBV19,TRBJ2-3,CASSLPGLGRGADTQYF,TGTGCCAGTAGTCTACCGGGCCTAGGAAGGGGCGCAGATACGCAGTATTTT
-,TRBD2,TRBV18,TRBJ2-5,CASSGLAGSKETQYF,TGTGCCAGCTCCGGACTAGCGGGAAGTAAAGAGACCCAGTACTTC
-,-,TRBV25-1,TRBJ1-6,CASTAGGGLANSPLHF,TGTGCCAGCACGGCGGGGGGCGGTTTGGCTAATTCACCCCTCCACTTT
-,-,TRBV19,TRBJ1-3,CASSMLATGRNTIYF,TGTGCCAGTAGTATGTTGGCGACAGGTAGAAACACCATATATTTT
-,TRBD1,TRBV7-2,TRBJ1-4,CASSPTGAAEKLFF,TGTGCCAGCAGCCCGACAGGGGCCGCTGAAAAACTGTTTTTT
-,-,TRBV5-1,TRBJ2-7,CASSLALGQTYEQYF,TGCGCCAGCAGCTTGGCCCTTGGACAGACCTACGAGCAGTACTTC
-,-,TRBV19,TRBJ1-1,CASSIVGGFGAFF,TGTGCCAGTAGTATAGTCGGAGGTTTTGGAGCTTTCTTT
-,-,TRBV21-1,TRBJ1-2,CASSGRGGGYTF,TGTGCCAGCAGCGGCAGGGGTGGTGGCTACACCTTC
-,-,TRBV7-9,TRBJ2-5,CASSLALVGETQYF,TGTGCCAGCAGCTTAGCTTTAGTTGGAGAGACCCAGTACTTC
-,-,TRBV18,TRBJ2-1,CASSPDSWKQFF,TGTGCCAGCTCACCGGACAGTTGGAAGCAGTTCTTC
-,-,TRBV18,TRBJ2-2,CASQKLAGDTGELFF,TGTGCCAGCCAGAAACTAGCTGGCGACACCGGGGAGCTGTTTTTT
few,-,TRBV4-3,TRBJ2-3,CASSQDGGKDTQYF,TGCGCCAGCAGCCAAGATGGGGGGAAAGATACGCAGTATTTT
-,TRBD1,TRBV23-1,TRBJ2-7,CASSRPGQANEQYF,TGCGCCAGCAGTCGACCTGGACAGGCCAACGAGCAGTACTTC
-,TRBD1,TRBV18,TRBJ1-4,CASSTSRTGSNEKLFF,TGTGCCAGCTCAACCTCCCGGACAGGAAGTAATGAAAAACTGTTTTTT
-,-,TRBV18,TRBJ2-3,CASSPQQGSTDTQYF,TGTGCCAGCTCACCACAACAGGGTAGCACAGATACGCAGTATTTT
-,TRBD1,TRBV5-1,TRBJ1-3,CASTEPGGYTIYF,TGCGCCAGCACCGAACCAGGGGGGTACACCATATATTTT
-,-,TRBV5-3,TRBJ1-5,CASRGGPNQPQHF,TGTGCCAGCCGGGGGGGGCCCAATCAGCCCCAGCATTTT
-,TRBD1,TRBV9,TRBJ2-5,CASSQGQQETQYF,TGTGCCAGCAGCCAGGGACAGCAAGAGACCCAGTACTTC
-,-,TRBV30,TRBJ2-7,CAWSVLDTTGEQYF,TGTGCCTGGAGTGTACTTGACACAACGGGAGAGCAGTACTTC
-,-,TRBV2,TRBJ2-5,CASSELRVQETQYF,TGTGCCAGCAGTGAACTACGGGTCCAAGAGACCCAGTACTTC
-,-,TRBV30,TRBJ1-2,CAWSVPQAGYGYTF,TGTGCCTGGAGTGTACCTCAGGCTGGATATGGCTACACCTTC
-,TRBD1,TRBV5-7,TRBJ2-7,CASSSRTGIYEQYF,TGTGCCAGCAGCTCTAGGACAGGGATATACGAGCAGTACTTC
-,TRBD2,TRBV11-3,TRBJ2-2,CASSFTSGRLTGELFF,TGTGCCAGCAGCTTCACTAGCGGGAGGTTAACCGGGGAGCTGTTTTTT